The 26 T cell receptor beta chains listed next were all sequenced from one sample in a study of metastatic and nonmetastatic thyroid tumors. TCRdb re-analyzed the PCR reads using MiXCR. This repertoire shows approximately 17,000 clones, approximately 25% found once; its top ten account for around an eighth. Each patient came to thyroid surgery without any prior treatment (of any kind). Sequenced input: adjacent normal tissue. Every receptor here comes from a female donor with papillary thyroid cancer or a benign thyroid nodule (not recorded which). Some clones in this sample may be carry-over from other donors' samples.

The genes are TRBV6-1 and TRBJ2-2, with D perhaps TRBD1 (7 bases). The germline gives CDR1 MNHNS, CDR2 SASEGT. The CDR3 sequence is 16 residues long. V shed 8 bases and J shed 5 bases, with 21 bases lying between them. The CDR3 loop is CASSQARGAGTGELFF. CDR3 nucleotide sequence: TGTGCCAGCTCTCAGGCCAGGGGGGCGGGGACCGGGGAGCTGTTTTTT.

The rearrangement uses TRBV19 and TRBJ1-5; 8 nucleotides agree with TRBD1. Germline lookup yields CDR1 LNHDA and CDR2 SQIVND (reference sequence). After removal of 5 bases from V and 5 bases from J, the junction contained 8 bases not matched to a gene. This CDR3 comprises 15 residues. The CDR3 DNA reads as TGTGCCAGTAGTGCCGGGACAGGCTATCATCAGCCCCAGCATTTT. It is translated as CASSAGTGYHQPQHF.

This clone was recorded a few times. This sequence joins TRBV6-5 and TRBJ2-7; 9 nucleotides line up with TRBD1. CDR3 length: 18 residues. Germline-derived CDR1 and CDR2 are MNHEY and SVGAGI. V was pared by 7 bases and J by 0 bases, with 16 bases of the junction left unmatched. The CDR3 reads CASKGQGQGPLFSYEQYF. In DNA form, the CDR3 reads TGTGCCAGCAAGGGACAGGGACAGGGACCTCTATTCTCCTACGAGCAGTACTTC.

The chain has TRBV28 and TRBJ1-3, with a weak D call TRBD1 (6 bases). The V gene's germline CDR1 is MDHEN and CDR2 SYDVKM. Deletions cut 6 bases from V and 0 bases from J, with 15 bases between. There are 16 residues in the CDR3. CDR3 sequence (DNA): TGTGCCAGCAGCTTACATCAGGGGAGCTCTGGAAACACCATATATTTT. Translated: CASSLHQGSSGNTIYF.

The V call is TRBV4-1, the J call TRBJ2-1; D unresolved. Trimming removed 5 bases from V and 7 bases from J, with 15 bases in between. CDR1 and CDR2 (germline): MGHRA, YSYEKL. This CDR3 has 14 amino acids. CDR3 nucleotides: TGCGCCAGCAGCAACGACCCCCTAGGGAATGAGCAGTTCTTC. This codes for CASSNDPLGNEQFF.

A note on this clone: The missing conserved phenylalanine or tryptophan at the end of this CDR3 makes a read error likely. The chain has TRBV29-1 and TRBJ2-7; 12 bases are shared with TRBD2. Trimming removed 6 bases from V and 1 base from J; junction bases left unmatched: 4. Germline values: CDR1 SQVTM, CDR2 ANQGSEA. The CDR3 contains 14 residues. This chain's CDR3 is CSVAGTSGSYEQYL. The CDR3 nucleotides read TGCAGCGTAGCAGGGACTAGCGGGTCCTACGAGCAGTACCTC.

The gene calls are TRBV7-8 and TRBJ2-2; a possible D gene is TRBD1 (6 bases). The CDR3 runs to 15 residues. V was trimmed by 2 bases and J by 5 bases, leaving 12 bases between them. Germline CDR1 is SGHVS and CDR2 is FQNEAQ. CDR3 bases: TGTGCCAGCAGCTTACGTATTACAGGGACCGGGGAGCTGTTTTTT. It translates to CASSLRITGTGELFF. Drawing the rest from reference TRBV7-8 and TRBJ2-2, the complete variable domain is GAGVSQSPRYKVAKRGQDVALRCDPISGHVSLFWYQQALGQGPEFLTYFQNEAQLDKSGLPSDRFFAERPEGSVSTLKIQRTQQEDSAVYLCASSLRITGTGELFFGEGSRLTVL.

This clone was seen more than once but under ten times. The genes are TRBV28 and TRBJ1-6; D is uncertain. The germline V gene encodes CDR1 MDHEN and CDR2 SYDVKM. Between the trimmed V and J ends, which lost 4 bases and 9 bases, there was a span of 16 bases. The CDR3 spans 15 residues. CDR3 amino acids: CASSSLDGSSSPLHF. CDR3 coding DNA: TGTGCCAGCAGTTCTTTGGACGGGAGCTCTTCACCCCTCCACTTT.

J is TRBJ1-1 and V is TRBV19, with a tentative D call TRBD1 (5 bases). Trimming took off 1 base at V and 3 bases at J, with 18 bases between the two ends. Germline V gene lookup returns CDR1 LNHDA and CDR2 SQIVND (reference sequence). CDR3 size: 17 residues. The CDR3 sequence: CASSIVYGADLDTEAFF. Here the CDR3 DNA reads TGTGCCAGTAGTATAGTATATGGGGCAGATTTAGACACTGAAGCTTTCTTT.

This clone came up a few times. The rearrangement joins TRBV27 to TRBJ1-3; D might be TRBD1 (6 bases). V shed 6 bases and J shed 2 bases, with 14 bases lying between them. The germline V gene has CDR1 MNHEY and CDR2 SMNVEV (reference sequence). This CDR3 has 15 amino acids. The CDR3 coding sequence is TGTGCCAGCAGCAGGGGTAAGGTCCCTGGAAACACCATATATTTT. This codes for CASSRGKVPGNTIYF.

This chain connects TRBV5-1 to TRBJ2-7; either TRBD1 or TRBD2 may supply D (7 bases each). The CDR3 has 14 residues. The V gene lost 8 bases and the J gene lost 0 bases, with 15 bases spanning the gap. Germline V gives CDR1 SGHRS, CDR2 YFSETQ. The CDR3 here is CARAGGGLSYEQYF. Written as DNA, the CDR3 is TGCGCCAGGGCAGGGGGAGGGCTCTCCTACGAGCAGTACTTC.

This clone was picked up a small number of times. The chain carries TRBV15 and TRBJ2-1, with unresolved D. CDR3 size: 15 residues. Trimming cost V 1 base and J 9 bases, with 16 bases left between them. CDR1 and CDR2 from the germline V gene are LNHNV and YYDKDF (reference sequence). The chain's CDR3 is CATSRGLITGPEQFF. The CDR3 region has the DNA TGTGCCACCAGCAGAGGACTCATCACTGGGCCTGAGCAGTTCTTC.

This clone is labeled medium-sized. The CDR3 nucleotides read TGTGCCAGTACCATGGGACAGATACCCAATCAGCCCCAGCATTTT. Residues: CASTMGQIPNQPQHF. The chain is built from TRBV19 and TRBJ1-5; 7 bases fit TRBD1. The CDR3 is 15 amino acids. Germline V gives CDR1 LNHDA, CDR2 SQIVND (reference sequence). The V segment lost 7 bases and the J segment 3 bases; nucleotides outside the gene matches: 9.

This clone was counted only a few times. The chain couples TRBV6-1 to TRBJ1-2, with TRBD1 matching over 7 bases. CDR3 length: 16 amino acids. With V trimmed by 5 bases and J by 4 bases, 13 bases remained unmatched. In germline, CDR1 is MNHNS, CDR2 SASEGT. CDR3 sequence: CASSFDPGQRAYGYTF. For the CDR3, the DNA is TGTGCCAGCAGTTTTGACCCGGGACAGAGAGCCTATGGCTACACCTTC.

This clone has a handful of counts. The chain couples TRBV19 to TRBJ1-2, with 12 bases that match TRBD1. J gave up 10 bases and V 7 bases, and 10 bases lay outside the gene matches. Looked up from germline, CDR1 is LNHDA and CDR2 is SQIVND (reference sequence). The CDR3 has 14 amino acids. The CDR3 protein is CASTQGDRGPDYTF. For the CDR3, the DNA is TGTGCCAGTACCCAGGGGGACAGGGGGCCAGACTACACCTTC.

This clone was picked up a small number of times. The chain has TRBV12-3 or TRBV12-4 and TRBJ2-1; weak D call: TRBD2 (7 bases). V was clipped by 6 bases and J by 3 bases, with 15 bases between them. This CDR3 contains 15 residues. The CDR3: CASSATRGGYNEQFF. As DNA, the CDR3 is TGTGCCAGCAGCGCGACGAGGGGGGGCTACAATGAGCAGTTCTTC.

The chain couples TRBV11-2 to TRBJ1-6; D is uncertain. The CDR3 consists of 15 residues. The germline V gene encodes CDR1 SGHAT and CDR2 FQNNGV. Trimming stripped 5 bases from V and 6 bases from J, with 14 bases between. The CDR3 region is CASSPWGGTNSPLHF. The DNA for the CDR3 is TGTGCCAGCAGCCCCTGGGGTGGTACTAATTCACCCCTCCACTTT.

This clone was observed a few times. The V call is TRBV6-1, the J call TRBJ2-7; 10 bases are a match to TRBD1. V lost 1 base and J lost 7; bases outside the gene matches: 7. Per germline, CDR1 MNHNS and CDR2 SASEGT. This CDR3 comprises 15 residues. Here the CDR3 reads CASSEVGTGVGEQYF. As DNA, the CDR3 is TGTGCCAGCAGTGAAGTGGGGACAGGGGTGGGTGAGCAGTACTTC.

This clone has more than one count but fewer than ten. The J gene is TRBJ2-1, the V gene TRBV20-1; 9 bases are a match to TRBD2. Germline V gene lookup returns CDR1 DFQATT and CDR2 SNEGSKA (reference sequence). This CDR3 is 20 amino acids long. The J segment lost 0 bases and the V segment lost 4 bases, leaving 19 bases of the junction unmatched. The CDR3 reads CSATDFLAGAELSSYNEQFF. CDR3 nucleotide sequence: TGCAGTGCTACCGATTTTTTAGCGGGAGCGGAGCTGAGCTCCTACAATGAGCAGTTCTTC.

This clone came up a few times. The chain employs TRBV20-1 and TRBJ2-1; 8 bases align to TRBD2. Germline values: CDR1 DFQATT, CDR2 SNEGSKA (reference sequence). Germline trimming cut 6 bases from V and 3 bases from J; bases unmatched to any gene: 10. The CDR3 consists of 15 residues. The CDR3 sequence is CSAHEAGDGYNEQFF. The CDR3 DNA sequence: TGCAGTGCCCATGAAGCGGGAGACGGCTACAATGAGCAGTTCTTC.

The V and J genes are TRBV20-1 and TRBJ1-2; TRBD1 is a possible D gene (6 bases). With 0 bases removed from V and 1 base from J, the gap between germline ends came to 18 bases. The CDR3 is 17 amino acids. The germline gives CDR1 DFQATT, CDR2 SNEGSKA (reference sequence). The CDR3 coding sequence is TGCAGTGCTAGAGATGAAGGGCGACAGGAGAGTAACTATGGCTACACCTTC. This encodes CSARDEGRQESNYGYTF.

The chain employs TRBV11-2 and TRBJ2-7; D might be TRBD1 or TRBD2, each matching 5 bases. Germline loops: CDR1 SGHAT, CDR2 FQNNGV. This CDR3 comprises 12 residues. The ends were cut back, 5 bases at V and 3 bases at J, with 8 bases in the middle. This chain's CDR3 is CASSRDGYEQYF. The CDR3 bases are TGTGCCAGCAGCCGGGACGGCTACGAGCAGTACTTC. The whole variable domain, remainder taken from reference TRBV11-2 and TRBJ2-7, is EAGVAQSPRYKIIEKRQSVAFWCNPISGHATLYWYQQILGQGPKLLIQFQNNGVVDDSQLPKDRFSAERLKGVDSTLKIQPAKLEDSAVYLCASSRDGYEQYFGPGTRLTVT.

Turning to this clone: It is likely a read error, because the conserved phenylalanine at the end of the CDR3 is missing. The V and J genes are TRBV30 and TRBJ2-7; 8 bases fit TRBD2. The CDR3 totals 15 residues. Germline CDR1 GTSNPN, CDR2 SVGIG (reference sequence). In DNA, the CDR3 is TGTGCCAGGAGTCAGAGCGCGGGAGGTCCTTACGAGCAGTACTTG. Encoded protein: CARSQSAGGPYEQYL.

Comments on this clone: This may be a read error, as it is one base from a much larger clone. The chain recombines TRBV7-9 with TRBJ1-6; D unresolved. CDR1 and CDR2 (germline): SEHNR, FQNEAQ (reference sequence). The CDR3 loop spans 12 amino acids. V lost 3 bases, J lost 12 bases, and 9 bases lay in between. CDR3 nucleotide sequence: TGTGCCAGCAGCTTTGATACTCGACCCCTCCACTTT. Translation: CASSFDTRPLHF.

A few counts support this clone. The gene calls are TRBV19 and TRBJ1-6; 10 bases agree with TRBD1. With 5 bases clipped from V and 6 bases from J, the junction kept 4 bases outside the gene matches. This CDR3 spans 15 amino acids. CDR1 LNHDA and CDR2 SQIVND come from the germline V gene (reference sequence). The CDR3 loop reads CASSPRQGANSPLHF. For the CDR3, the DNA is TGTGCCAGTAGTCCTCGACAGGGGGCTAATTCACCCCTCCACTTT.

A few counts support this clone. The chain carries TRBV6-1 and TRBJ1-1; D unresolved. Germline V CDR1 and CDR2: MNHNS, SASEGT. V lost 6 bases, J lost 7 bases, and 18 bases lay in between. The CDR3 spans 14 residues. The CDR3: CASRPGRNLFEAFF. DNA of the CDR3: TGTGCCAGCAGACCCGGACGTAACCTCTTTGAAGCTTTCTTT.